Listed below are T cell receptor beta chains from one sample, sequenced in a study of shared clonotypes between healthy human individuals. The repertoire was sequenced with immunoSEQ multiplex PCR; TCRdb's copy has only in-frame clones and lacks some. Among roughly 1,100,000 clones, around 75% were seen once, and the ten largest hold approximately 1.5%. Sequenced: memory CD4+ T cells sorted from blood. The receptors were gathered from a man between 18 and 29 years old in good health. CDR3s include the opening cysteine and the closing phenylalanine or tryptophan. Each record gives: CDR3 DNA, CDR3 protein, D gene, clone size, J gene, V gene. The D gene is left open where the match is weak. Rows may omit the clone size; those that give it use once, few, many or a size class.

CDR3nt: TGTGCCAGCAGCGCCCTTATCGGGCGGGACACCGGGGAGCTGTTTTTT
CDR3aa: CASSALIGRDTGELFF
d_gene: -
abundance: -
j_gene: TRBJ2-2
v_gene: TRBV5-4

CDR3nt: TGTGCCAGCAGCCGTACCGGGACAGGACCGCCCGCAAACTATGGCTACACCTTC
CDR3aa: CASSRTGTGPPANYGYTF
d_gene: TRBD1
abundance: -
j_gene: TRBJ1-2
v_gene: TRBV5-6

CDR3nt: TGTGCCAGCAGCTTCGGGCAGGGGATTTTTACTAATGAAAAACTGTTTTTT
CDR3aa: CASSFGQGIFTNEKLFF
d_gene: -
abundance: -
j_gene: TRBJ1-4
v_gene: TRBV5-4

CDR3nt: TGTGCCAGTAGCTCCACAGGGAACTATGGCTACACCTTC
CDR3aa: CASSSTGNYGYTF
d_gene: -
abundance: -
j_gene: TRBJ1-2
v_gene: TRBV19

CDR3nt: TGTGCCAGCAGTTTAGACGACAGGATCTATGGCTACACCTTC
CDR3aa: CASSLDDRIYGYTF
d_gene: -
abundance: -
j_gene: TRBJ1-2
v_gene: TRBV28

CDR3nt: TGTGCCAGCAGTTGGGGGGCCGAATACAATGAGCAGTTCTTC
CDR3aa: CASSWGAEYNEQFF
d_gene: -
abundance: -
j_gene: TRBJ2-1
v_gene: TRBV6-5

CDR3nt: TGCGCCAGCAGCCAGATGCCGGCTGGTTTGAGCTCTGGAAACACCATATATTTT
CDR3aa: CASSQMPAGLSSGNTIYF
d_gene: -
abundance: -
j_gene: TRBJ1-3
v_gene: TRBV4-1

CDR3nt: TGTGCAAGTCGCTTAGAGGGTCGTGGGATAGGGGGGGTGCGTAATGACAATGAGCAGTTCTTC
CDR3aa: CASRLEGRGIGGVRNDNEQFF
d_gene: -
abundance: -
j_gene: TRBJ2-1
v_gene: TRBV12-2

CDR3nt: TGTGCCTTACAGGACGTTGAAAAACTGTTTTTT
CDR3aa: CALQDVEKLFF
d_gene: -
abundance: -
j_gene: TRBJ1-4
v_gene: TRBV30

CDR3nt: TGTGCCAGCAGCCGGGGCAGGGGTGGGGAGCAGTACTTC
CDR3aa: CASSRGRGGEQYF
d_gene: -
abundance: -
j_gene: TRBJ2-7
v_gene: TRBV11-2

CDR3nt: TGTGCCATCAGTCGGGGGGGGCAGTACAATGAGCAGTTCTTC
CDR3aa: CAISRGGQYNEQFF
d_gene: TRBD2
abundance: -
j_gene: TRBJ2-1
v_gene: TRBV10-3

CDR3nt: TGTGCCAGCAGCCGGACTAGCGGGGTGAGCACAGATACGCAGTATTTT
CDR3aa: CASSRTSGVSTDTQYF
d_gene: TRBD2
abundance: many
j_gene: TRBJ2-3
v_gene: TRBV5-6

CDR3nt: TGTGCCAGCAGCTCACTACAGGGAACGGGGGGAAACACCATATATTTT
CDR3aa: CASSSLQGTGGNTIYF
d_gene: -
abundance: -
j_gene: TRBJ1-3
v_gene: TRBV11-2

CDR3nt: TGTGCCAGCAGCCGTGACCTATCTGGAAACACCATATATTTT
CDR3aa: CASSRDLSGNTIYF
d_gene: -
abundance: -
j_gene: TRBJ1-3
v_gene: TRBV5-4

CDR3nt: TGTGCCAGCAGCCTGTCCGGACTCGGCGAGGCGGATACGCAGTATTTT
CDR3aa: CASSLSGLGEADTQYF
d_gene: -
abundance: -
j_gene: TRBJ2-3
v_gene: TRBV11-2

CDR3nt: TGTGCCAGCAGGGAACACTCTGGAAACACCATATATTTT
CDR3aa: CASREHSGNTIYF
d_gene: -
abundance: -
j_gene: TRBJ1-3
v_gene: TRBV6-5

CDR3nt: TGTGCCAGCAGTTATGGGCAGGATGGCAATGAGCAGTTCTTC
CDR3aa: CASSYGQDGNEQFF
d_gene: -
abundance: -
j_gene: TRBJ2-1
v_gene: TRBV6-5

CDR3nt: TGTGCCAGCAGTTCCCGGGGGACCTACGAGCAGTACTTC
CDR3aa: CASSSRGTYEQYF
d_gene: -
abundance: -
j_gene: TRBJ2-7
v_gene: TRBV28

CDR3nt: TGTGCCAGCAGTTTATATCGGCAAGAGACCCAGTACTTC
CDR3aa: CASSLYRQETQYF
d_gene: -
abundance: -
j_gene: TRBJ2-5
v_gene: TRBV27

CDR3nt: TGTGCCAGCAGTGTTACAGGGTATTTGAATTCACCCCTCCACTTT
CDR3aa: CASSVTGYLNSPLHF
d_gene: -
abundance: -
j_gene: TRBJ1-6
v_gene: TRBV6-1

CDR3nt: TGTGCCAGCAGACCCGACAGGGGGCAATCACCCCTCCACTTT
CDR3aa: CASRPDRGQSPLHF
d_gene: TRBD1
abundance: -
j_gene: TRBJ1-6
v_gene: TRBV13

CDR3nt: TGCGCCAGCAGCCAAGACCAGGGGGACCCCTACGAGCAGTACTTC
CDR3aa: CASSQDQGDPYEQYF
d_gene: TRBD1
abundance: -
j_gene: TRBJ2-7
v_gene: TRBV4-3

CDR3nt: TGCGCCAGCAGCCCCGGGGGGGGTGGCGATGGCTACACCTTC
CDR3aa: CASSPGGGGDGYTF
d_gene: -
abundance: -
j_gene: TRBJ1-2
v_gene: TRBV5-1

CDR3nt: TGCGCCAGCAGTGCTCAGATTGGGGACGAGCAGTACTTC
CDR3aa: CASSAQIGDEQYF
d_gene: -
abundance: few
j_gene: TRBJ2-7
v_gene: TRBV10-1

CDR3nt: TGCAGCGTTACCGCACAGGGGGACACTGAAGCTTTCTTT
CDR3aa: CSVTAQGDTEAFF
d_gene: TRBD1
abundance: -
j_gene: TRBJ1-1
v_gene: TRBV29-1

CDR3nt: TGTGCCAGCAGTTCCCGGCTGGTGGACATACAAGAGACCCAGTACTTC
CDR3aa: CASSSRLVDIQETQYF
d_gene: -
abundance: few
j_gene: TRBJ2-5
v_gene: TRBV28

CDR3nt: TGCGCCAGCAGCACGGACAGGAACTATGGCTACACCTTC
CDR3aa: CASSTDRNYGYTF
d_gene: TRBD1
abundance: -
j_gene: TRBJ1-2
v_gene: TRBV5-1

CDR3nt: TGTGCCAGCAGTGCGGGACAGGGTGGAGAGACCCAGTACTTC
CDR3aa: CASSAGQGGETQYF
d_gene: TRBD1
abundance: few
j_gene: TRBJ2-5
v_gene: TRBV2

CDR3nt: TGCGCCAGCAGCTTGGGAGCCAGACAAGCGAACACCGGGGAGCTGTTTTTT
CDR3aa: CASSLGARQANTGELFF
d_gene: -
abundance: -
j_gene: TRBJ2-2
v_gene: TRBV5-1

CDR3nt: TGCGCCAGCAGCTTACAGGGGCGGACGGACACTGAAGCTTTCTTT
CDR3aa: CASSLQGRTDTEAFF
d_gene: TRBD1
abundance: -
j_gene: TRBJ1-1
v_gene: TRBV5-1

CDR3nt: TGTGCCAGTAGTATTCCGGGACAGGGGTCCTACGAGCAGTACTTC
CDR3aa: CASSIPGQGSYEQYF
d_gene: TRBD1
abundance: once
j_gene: TRBJ2-7
v_gene: TRBV19

CDR3nt: TGTGCCTGGAGTGTCTTGGGCTACGAGCAGTACTTC
CDR3aa: CAWSVLGYEQYF
d_gene: -
abundance: -
j_gene: TRBJ2-7
v_gene: TRBV30

CDR3nt: TGTGCCAGCAGTGTAGGCCCAGATACGCAGTATTTT
CDR3aa: CASSVGPDTQYF
d_gene: -
abundance: once
j_gene: TRBJ2-3
v_gene: TRBV2

CDR3nt: TGTGCCTGGACAGGGGGCTGGGGGGCCAACGTCCTGACTTTC
CDR3aa: CAWTGGWGANVLTF
d_gene: TRBD1
abundance: few
j_gene: TRBJ2-6
v_gene: TRBV30

CDR3nt: TGCGCCAGCAGCCAAGTTCCGGGACTAGCGGGCGAGCAGTACTTC
CDR3aa: CASSQVPGLAGEQYF
d_gene: TRBD2
abundance: -
j_gene: TRBJ2-7
v_gene: TRBV4-1

CDR3nt: TGTGCCAGCAACCTTCCGGGGACAGATACGCAGTATTTT
CDR3aa: CASNLPGTDTQYF
d_gene: -
abundance: once
j_gene: TRBJ2-3
v_gene: TRBV5-4

CDR3nt: TGTGCCAGCAGTTTATCAGGGGGCGATGATGTTGAAGCTTTCTTT
CDR3aa: CASSLSGGDDVEAFF
d_gene: TRBD1
abundance: -
j_gene: TRBJ1-1
v_gene: TRBV27

CDR3nt: TGTGCCAGCAGCCCAACCTCAACTAATGAAAAACTGTTTTTT
CDR3aa: CASSPTSTNEKLFF
d_gene: -
abundance: -
j_gene: TRBJ1-4
v_gene: TRBV6-5

CDR3nt: TGTGCCATCAGTGAGTCGTCGGGGGTGCACGAGCAGTACTTC
CDR3aa: CAISESSGVHEQYF
d_gene: -
abundance: -
j_gene: TRBJ2-7
v_gene: TRBV10-3

CDR3nt: TGTGCCAGTCTACTCCACCGGGACAGGGAAAATCAGCCCCAGCATTTT
CDR3aa: CASLLHRDRENQPQHF
d_gene: TRBD1
abundance: -
j_gene: TRBJ1-5
v_gene: TRBV19

CDR3nt: TGCGCCAGCAGTGAGTGGCGCCCTAATGAGCAGTTCTTC
CDR3aa: CASSEWRPNEQFF
d_gene: -
abundance: -
j_gene: TRBJ2-1
v_gene: TRBV10-2

CDR3nt: TGCGCCAGCAGCCAAGATGAGCAGACCCAGTACTTC
CDR3aa: CASSQDEQTQYF
d_gene: -
abundance: -
j_gene: TRBJ2-5
v_gene: TRBV4-1

CDR3nt: TGTGCCTGGAGTGCCCCGGACAGGGGTCGCGATGAGCAGTTCTTC
CDR3aa: CAWSAPDRGRDEQFF
d_gene: TRBD1
abundance: once
j_gene: TRBJ2-1
v_gene: TRBV30

CDR3nt: TGCGCCAGCAGCTTGGGGGGACGTGAGCAGCCCCAGCATTTT
CDR3aa: CASSLGGREQPQHF
d_gene: -
abundance: -
j_gene: TRBJ1-5
v_gene: TRBV5-1